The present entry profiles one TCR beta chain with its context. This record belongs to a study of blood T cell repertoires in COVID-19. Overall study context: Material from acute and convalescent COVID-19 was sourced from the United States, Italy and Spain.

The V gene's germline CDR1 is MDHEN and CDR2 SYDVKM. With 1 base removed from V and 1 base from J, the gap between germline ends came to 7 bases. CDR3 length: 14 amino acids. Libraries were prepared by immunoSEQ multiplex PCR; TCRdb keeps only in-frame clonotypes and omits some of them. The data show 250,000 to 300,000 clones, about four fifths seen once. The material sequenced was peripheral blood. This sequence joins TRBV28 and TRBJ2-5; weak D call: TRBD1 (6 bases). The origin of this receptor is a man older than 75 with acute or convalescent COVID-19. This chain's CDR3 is CASSLYRAQETQYF. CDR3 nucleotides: TGTGCCAGCAGTTTATACAGGGCCCAAGAGACCCAGTACTTC.